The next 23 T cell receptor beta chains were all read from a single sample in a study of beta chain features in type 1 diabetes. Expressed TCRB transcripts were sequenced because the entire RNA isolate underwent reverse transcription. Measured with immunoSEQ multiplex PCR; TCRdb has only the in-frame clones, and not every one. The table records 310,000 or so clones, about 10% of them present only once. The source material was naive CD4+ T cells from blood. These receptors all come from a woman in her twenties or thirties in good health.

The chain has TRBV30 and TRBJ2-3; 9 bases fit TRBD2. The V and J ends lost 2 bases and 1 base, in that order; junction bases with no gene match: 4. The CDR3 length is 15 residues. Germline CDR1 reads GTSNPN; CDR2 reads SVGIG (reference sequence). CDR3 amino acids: CAWSPGTSRTDTQYF. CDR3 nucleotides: TGTGCCTGGAGTCCCGGGACTAGCCGCACAGATACGCAGTATTTT.

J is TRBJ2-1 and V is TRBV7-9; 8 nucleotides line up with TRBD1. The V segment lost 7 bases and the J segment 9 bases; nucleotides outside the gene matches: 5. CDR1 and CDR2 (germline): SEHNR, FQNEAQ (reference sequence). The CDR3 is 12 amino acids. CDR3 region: CASKRGQAEQFF. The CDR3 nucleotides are TGTGCCAGCAAAAGGGGACAGGCTGAGCAGTTCTTC. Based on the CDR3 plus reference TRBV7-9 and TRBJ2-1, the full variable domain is DTGVSQNPRHKITKRGQNVTFRCDPISEHNRLYWYRQTLGQGPEFLTYFQNEAQLEKSRLLSDRFSAERPKGSFSTLEIQRTEQGDSAMYLCASKRGQAEQFFGPGTRLTVL.

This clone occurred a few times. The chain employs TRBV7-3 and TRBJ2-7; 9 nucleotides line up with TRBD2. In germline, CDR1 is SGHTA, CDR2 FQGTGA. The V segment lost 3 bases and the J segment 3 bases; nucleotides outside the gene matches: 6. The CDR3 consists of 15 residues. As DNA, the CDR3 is TGTGCCAGCAGCTTGGTCGCGGGAGGGAACTACGAGCAGTACTTC. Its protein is CASSLVAGGNYEQYF.

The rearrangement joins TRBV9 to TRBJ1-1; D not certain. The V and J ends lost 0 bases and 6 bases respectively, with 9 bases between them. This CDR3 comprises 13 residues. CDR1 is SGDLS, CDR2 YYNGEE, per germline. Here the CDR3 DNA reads TGTGCCAGCAGCGTAGTTCCGAGCGCTGAAGCTTTCTTT. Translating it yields CASSVVPSAEAFF.

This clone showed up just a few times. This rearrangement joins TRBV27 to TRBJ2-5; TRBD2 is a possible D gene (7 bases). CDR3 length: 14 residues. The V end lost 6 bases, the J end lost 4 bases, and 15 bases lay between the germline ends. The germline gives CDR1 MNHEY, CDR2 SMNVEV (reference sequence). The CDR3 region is CASSLEGGGETQYF. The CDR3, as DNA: TGTGCCAGCAGCTTAGAGGGGGGGGGAGAGACCCAGTACTTC.

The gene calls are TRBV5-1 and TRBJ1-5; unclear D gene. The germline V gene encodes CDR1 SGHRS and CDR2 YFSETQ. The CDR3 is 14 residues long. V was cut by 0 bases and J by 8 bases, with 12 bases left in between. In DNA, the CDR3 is TGCGCCAGCAGCTTGGAGGGAGGGAAAGAGCCCCAGCATTTT. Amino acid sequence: CASSLEGGKEPQHF. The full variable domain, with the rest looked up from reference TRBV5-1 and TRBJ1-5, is KAGVTQTPRYLIKTRGQQVTLSCSPISGHRSVSWYQQTPGQGLQFLFEYFSETQRNKGNFPGRFSGRQFSNSRSEMNVSTLELGDSALYLCASSLEGGKEPQHFGDGTRLSIL.

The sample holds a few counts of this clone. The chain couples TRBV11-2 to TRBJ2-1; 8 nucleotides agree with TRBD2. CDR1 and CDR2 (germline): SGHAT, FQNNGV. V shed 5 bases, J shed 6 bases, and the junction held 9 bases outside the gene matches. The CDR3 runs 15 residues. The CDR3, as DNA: TGTGCCAGCAGCCAATCCGGGACTAGACGCAATGAGCAGTTCTTC. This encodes CASSQSGTRRNEQFF.

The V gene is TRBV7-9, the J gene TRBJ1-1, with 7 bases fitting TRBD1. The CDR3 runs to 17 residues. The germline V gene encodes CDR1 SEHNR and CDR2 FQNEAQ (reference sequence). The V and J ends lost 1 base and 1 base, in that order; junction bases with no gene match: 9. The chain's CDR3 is CASSLVLGRGKNTEAFF. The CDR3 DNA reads TGTGCCAGCAGCTTAGTCCTGGGCAGGGGGAAGAACACTGAAGCTTTCTTT. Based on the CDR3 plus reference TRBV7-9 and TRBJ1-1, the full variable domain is DTGVSQNPRHKITKRGQNVTFRCDPISEHNRLYWYRQTLGQGPEFLTYFQNEAQLEKSRLLSDRFSAERPKGSFSTLEIQRTEQGDSAMYLCASSLVLGRGKNTEAFFGQGTRLTVV.

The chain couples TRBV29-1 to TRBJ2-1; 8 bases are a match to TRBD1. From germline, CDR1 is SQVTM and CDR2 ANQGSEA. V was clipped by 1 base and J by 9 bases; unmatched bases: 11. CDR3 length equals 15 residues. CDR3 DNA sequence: TGCAGCGTTGAAGGGGAGCAGGGGGCGCCCGGTGAGCAGTTCTTC. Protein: CSVEGEQGAPGEQFF.

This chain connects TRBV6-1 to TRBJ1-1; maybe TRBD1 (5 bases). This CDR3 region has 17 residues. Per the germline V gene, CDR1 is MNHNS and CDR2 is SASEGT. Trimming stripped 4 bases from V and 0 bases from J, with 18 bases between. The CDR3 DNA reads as TGTGCCAGCAGTGGCACTCCCGAGACAGCTATGAACACTGAAGCTTTCTTT. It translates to CASSGTPETAMNTEAFF.

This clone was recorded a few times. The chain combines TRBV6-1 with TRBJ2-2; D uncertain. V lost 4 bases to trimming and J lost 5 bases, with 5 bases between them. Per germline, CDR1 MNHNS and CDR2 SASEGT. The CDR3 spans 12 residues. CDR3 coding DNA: TGTGCCAGCAGTGTCCTTACCGGGGAGCTGTTTTTT. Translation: CASSVLTGELFF.

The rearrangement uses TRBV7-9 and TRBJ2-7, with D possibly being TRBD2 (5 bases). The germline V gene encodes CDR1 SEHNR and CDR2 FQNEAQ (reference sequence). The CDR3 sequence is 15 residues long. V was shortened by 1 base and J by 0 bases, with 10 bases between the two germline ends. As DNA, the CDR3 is TGTGCCAGCAGCTTAGGGGGTAGCGCCTCCTACGAGCAGTACTTC. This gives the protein CASSLGGSASYEQYF. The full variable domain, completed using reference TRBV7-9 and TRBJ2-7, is DTGVSQNPRHKITKRGQNVTFRCDPISEHNRLYWYRQTLGQGPEFLTYFQNEAQLEKSRLLSDRFSAERPKGSFSTLEIQRTEQGDSAMYLCASSLGGSASYEQYFGPGTRLTVT.

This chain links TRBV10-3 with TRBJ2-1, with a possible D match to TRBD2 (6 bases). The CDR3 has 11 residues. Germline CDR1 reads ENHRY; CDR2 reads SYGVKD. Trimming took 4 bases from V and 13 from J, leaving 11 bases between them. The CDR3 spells CAISGAGHQFF. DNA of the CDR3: TGTGCCATCAGTGGGGCGGGGCATCAGTTCTTC.

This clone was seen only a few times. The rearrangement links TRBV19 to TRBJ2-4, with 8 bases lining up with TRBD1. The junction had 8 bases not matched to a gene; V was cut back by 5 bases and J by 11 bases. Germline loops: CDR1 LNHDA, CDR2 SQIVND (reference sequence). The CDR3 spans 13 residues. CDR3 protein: CASSEGQGGLQYF. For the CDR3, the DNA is TGTGCCAGTAGTGAAGGACAGGGCGGGCTTCAGTACTTC.

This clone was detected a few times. The CDR3 coding sequence is TGTGCCAGCATCCGGGACAGGGGCTACGAGCAGTACTTC. Protein: CASIRDRGYEQYF. The chain joins TRBV6-6 to TRBJ2-7; 10 positions match TRBD1. The CDR3 consists of 13 residues. CDR1 is MNHNY, CDR2 SVGAGI, per germline (reference sequence). V lost 7 bases to trimming and J lost 3 bases; unmatched junction nucleotides: 3.

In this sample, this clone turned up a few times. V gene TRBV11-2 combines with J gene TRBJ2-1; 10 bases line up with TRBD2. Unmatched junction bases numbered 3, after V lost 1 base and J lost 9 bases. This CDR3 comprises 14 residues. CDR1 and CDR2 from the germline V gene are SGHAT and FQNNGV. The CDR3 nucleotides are TGTGCCAGCAGCTTAGGCCTAGCGGGAGTTGAGCAGTTCTTC. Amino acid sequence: CASSLGLAGVEQFF.

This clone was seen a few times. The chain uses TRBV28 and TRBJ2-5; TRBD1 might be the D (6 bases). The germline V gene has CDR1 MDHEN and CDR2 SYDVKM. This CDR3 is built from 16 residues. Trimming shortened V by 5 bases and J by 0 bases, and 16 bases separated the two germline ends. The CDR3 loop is CASSPPRGRHQETQYF. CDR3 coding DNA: TGTGCCAGCAGTCCGCCCAGGGGAAGACACCAAGAGACCCAGTACTTC.

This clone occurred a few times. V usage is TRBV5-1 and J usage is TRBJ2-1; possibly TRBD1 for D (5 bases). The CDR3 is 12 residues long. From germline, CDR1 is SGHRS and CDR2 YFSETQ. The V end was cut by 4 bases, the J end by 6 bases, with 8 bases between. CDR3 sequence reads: CASSRQGNEQFF. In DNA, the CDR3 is TGCGCCAGCAGCAGGCAGGGCAATGAGCAGTTCTTC.

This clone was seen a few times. Written as DNA, the CDR3 is TGTGCCAGCAGCTTGTATGGGCGAGCTAACTATGGCTACACCTTC. Translation gives CASSLYGRANYGYTF. The J gene is TRBJ1-2, the V gene TRBV5-6; no clear D. Trimming shortened V by 1 base and J by 0 bases, and 10 bases separated the two germline ends. CDR3 length: 15 residues. Germline V gene sequence: CDR1 SGHDT, CDR2 YYEEEE.

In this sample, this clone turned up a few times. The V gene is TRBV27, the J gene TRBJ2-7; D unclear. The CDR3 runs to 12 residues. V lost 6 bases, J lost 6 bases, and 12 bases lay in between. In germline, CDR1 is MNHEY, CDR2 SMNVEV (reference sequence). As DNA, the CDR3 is TGTGCCAGCAGCGACTTCGGTGCCGAGCAGTACTTC. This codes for CASSDFGAEQYF.

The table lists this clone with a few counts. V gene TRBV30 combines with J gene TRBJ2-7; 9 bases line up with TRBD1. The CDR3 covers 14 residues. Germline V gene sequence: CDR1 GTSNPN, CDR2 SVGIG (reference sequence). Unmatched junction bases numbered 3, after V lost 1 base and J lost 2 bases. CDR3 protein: CAWSAGQGTYEQYF. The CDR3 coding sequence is TGTGCCTGGAGTGCGGGACAGGGAACCTACGAGCAGTACTTC.

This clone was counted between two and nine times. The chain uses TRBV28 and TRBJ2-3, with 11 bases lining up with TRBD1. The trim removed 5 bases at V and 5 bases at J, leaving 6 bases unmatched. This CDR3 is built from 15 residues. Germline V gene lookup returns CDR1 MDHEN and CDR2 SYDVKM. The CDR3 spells CASSVPGQGVDTQYF. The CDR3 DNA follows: TGTGCCAGCAGTGTCCCGGGACAGGGGGTAGATACGCAGTATTTT.

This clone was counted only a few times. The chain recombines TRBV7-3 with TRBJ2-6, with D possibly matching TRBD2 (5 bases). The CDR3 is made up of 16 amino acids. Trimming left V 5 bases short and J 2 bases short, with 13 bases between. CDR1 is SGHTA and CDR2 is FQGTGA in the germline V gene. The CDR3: CASSLEVGAGANVLTF. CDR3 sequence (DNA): TGTGCCAGCAGCCTAGAGGTCGGGGCTGGGGCCAACGTCCTGACTTTC.